Described below is a single T cell receptor beta chain sequence and its context. Antigen: not known. The sample belongs to a study of cytomegalovirus exposure and HLA in healthy donors. Study-level points and caveats: There were a few CMV-associated chains whose specificity for CMV antigens was confirmed in vitro. One cluster of highly shared sequence variants probably arose as a sequencing artifact. HLA alleles were associated with around 17,000 TCR beta sequences in a later analysis at 0.05 false discovery rate.

PCR involved 60 Vbeta and 13 Jbeta primers. The table came from immunoSEQ multiplex PCR; TCRdb's copy has only in-frame clones and leaves some out. The table includes around 130,000 clones, approximately 80% detected once. Losses at the gene ends were 3 bases for V and 12 bases for J; bases not matched to a gene: 8. The CDR3 runs to 13 residues. Per germline, CDR1 KGHSH and CDR2 LQKENI. Sequencing used PBMCs. The receptor's source is a man aged 50-60 years in good health and CMV-seronegative. The chain employs TRBV18 and TRBJ2-1; 7 bases map to TRBD2. The CDR3: CASSPPGREGQFF. The DNA for the CDR3 is TGTGCCAGCTCACCCCCGGGAAGGGAGGGGCAGTTCTTC.